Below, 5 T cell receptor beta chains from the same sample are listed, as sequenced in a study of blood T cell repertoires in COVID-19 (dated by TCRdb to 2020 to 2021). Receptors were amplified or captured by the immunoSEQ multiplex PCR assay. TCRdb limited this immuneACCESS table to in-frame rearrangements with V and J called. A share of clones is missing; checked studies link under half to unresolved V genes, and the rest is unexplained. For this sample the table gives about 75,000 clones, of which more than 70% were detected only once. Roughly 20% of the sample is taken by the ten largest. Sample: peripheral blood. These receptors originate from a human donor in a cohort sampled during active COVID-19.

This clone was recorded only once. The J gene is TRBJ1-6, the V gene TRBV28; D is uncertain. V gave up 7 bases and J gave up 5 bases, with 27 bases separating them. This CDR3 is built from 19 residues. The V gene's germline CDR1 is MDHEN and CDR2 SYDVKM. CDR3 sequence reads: CASIPREPLYSSNNSPLHF. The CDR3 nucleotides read TGTGCCAGCATCCCCCGGGAGCCCCTATATTCATCTAATAATTCACCCCTCCACTTT.

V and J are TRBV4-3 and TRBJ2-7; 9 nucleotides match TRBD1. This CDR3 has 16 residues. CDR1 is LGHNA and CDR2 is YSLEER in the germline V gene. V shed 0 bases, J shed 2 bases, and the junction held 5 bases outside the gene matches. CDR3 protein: CASSQDPGQGPYEQYF. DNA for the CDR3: TGCGCCAGCAGCCAAGATCCCGGACAGGGGCCCTACGAGCAGTACTTC.

The CDR3 protein is CAEAGRAAKNIQYF. The CDR3 DNA is TGTGCCGAAGCAGGCAGGGCTGCCAAAAACATTCAGTACTTC. The V gene is TRBV7-2, the J gene TRBJ2-4, with D tentatively TRBD1 (5 bases). V gave up 11 bases and J gave up 1 base, with 15 bases separating them. Germline V CDR1 and CDR2: SGHTA, FQGNSA. This CDR3 region has 14 residues.

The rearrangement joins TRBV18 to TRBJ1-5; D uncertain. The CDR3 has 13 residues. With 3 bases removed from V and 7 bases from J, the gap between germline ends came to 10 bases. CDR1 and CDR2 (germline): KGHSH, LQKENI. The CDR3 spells CASSPERNQPQHF. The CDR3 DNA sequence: TGTGCCAGCTCACCCGAGAGGAACCAGCCCCAGCATTTT.

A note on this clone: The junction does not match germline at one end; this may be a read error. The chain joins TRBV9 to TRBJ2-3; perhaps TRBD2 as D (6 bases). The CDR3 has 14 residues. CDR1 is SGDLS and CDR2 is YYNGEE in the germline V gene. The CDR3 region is CASNVEAGQDTQYF. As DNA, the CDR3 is TGTGCCAGCAACGTAGAGGCGGGGCAAGATACGCAGTATTTT.